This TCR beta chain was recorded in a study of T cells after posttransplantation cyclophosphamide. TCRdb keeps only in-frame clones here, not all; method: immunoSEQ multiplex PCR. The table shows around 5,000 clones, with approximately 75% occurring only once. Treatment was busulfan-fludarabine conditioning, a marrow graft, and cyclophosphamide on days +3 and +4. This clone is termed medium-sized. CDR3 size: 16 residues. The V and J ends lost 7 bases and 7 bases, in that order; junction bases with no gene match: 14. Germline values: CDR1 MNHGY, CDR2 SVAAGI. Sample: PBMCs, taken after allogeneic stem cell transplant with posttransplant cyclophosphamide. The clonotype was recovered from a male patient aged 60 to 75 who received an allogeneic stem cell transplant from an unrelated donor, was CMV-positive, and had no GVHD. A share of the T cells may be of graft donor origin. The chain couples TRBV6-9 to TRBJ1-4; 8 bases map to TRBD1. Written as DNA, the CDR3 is TGTGCCAGCACCCAACTCCGGACAGGGTGGCGTGAAAAACTGTTTTTT. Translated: CASTQLRTGWREKLFF.